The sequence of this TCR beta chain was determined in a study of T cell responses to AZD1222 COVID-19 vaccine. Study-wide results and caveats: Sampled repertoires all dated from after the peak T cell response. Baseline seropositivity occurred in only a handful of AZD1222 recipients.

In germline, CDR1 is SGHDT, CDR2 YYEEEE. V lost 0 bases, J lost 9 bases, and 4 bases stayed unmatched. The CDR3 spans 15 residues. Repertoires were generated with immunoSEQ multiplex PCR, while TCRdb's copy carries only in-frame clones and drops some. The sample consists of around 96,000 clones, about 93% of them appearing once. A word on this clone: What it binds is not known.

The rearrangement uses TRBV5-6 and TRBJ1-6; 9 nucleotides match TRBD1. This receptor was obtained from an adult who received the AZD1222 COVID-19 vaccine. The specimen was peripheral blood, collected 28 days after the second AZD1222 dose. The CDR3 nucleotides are TGTGCCAGCAGCTTGGGACAGGGGGTGGGTTCACCCCTCCACTTT. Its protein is CASSLGQGVGSPLHF. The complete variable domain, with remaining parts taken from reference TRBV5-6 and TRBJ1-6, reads DAGVTQSPTHLIKTRGQQVTLRCSPKSGHDTVSWYQQALGQGPQFIFQYYEEEERQRGNFPDRFSGHQFPNYSSELNVNALLLGDSALYLCASSLGQGVGSPLHFGNGTRLTVT.